This is a list of T cell receptor beta chains from one sample in a study of T cells in Graves' hyperthyroidism and ophthalmopathy. One entry per CDR3 protein, called by TCRdb with MiXCR from the multiplex PCR reads. The sample includes roughly 350,000 distinct CDR3 sequences, approximately 15% of them seen just once. The sequencing sample was made of blood. The receptors were sampled from a woman younger than 45 with Graves' hyperthyroidism. Both conserved end residues are part of each CDR3. D genes are given only for firm matches. Only some rows state a clone size, as once, few, many or a class for expanded clones.

clone size: few; D gene: TRBD1; J gene: TRBJ1-1; V gene: TRBV7-9; CDR3 protein: CASSLGTQTGRLQSEAFF; CDR3 DNA: TGTGCCAGCAGCTTAGGGACCCAGACAGGGAGACTTCAGTCTGAAGCTTTCTTT
clone size: .; D gene: TRBD2; J gene: TRBJ2-1; V gene: TRBV2; CDR3 protein: CASSDGRTSGGGEQFF; CDR3 DNA: TGTGCCAGCAGTGACGGCAGGACTAGCGGGGGGGGGGAGCAGTTCTTC
clone size: many; D gene: .; J gene: TRBJ2-5; V gene: TRBV11-2; CDR3 protein: CASSGTGTHQETQYF; CDR3 DNA: TGTGCCAGCAGCGGAACCGGGACACACCAAGAGACCCAGTACTTC
clone size: few; D gene: .; J gene: TRBJ1-5; V gene: TRBV6-2/TRBV6-3; CDR3 protein: CASSWGYYSNQPQHF; CDR3 DNA: TGTGCCAGCAGTTGGGGGTACTATAGCAATCAGCCCCAGCATTTT
clone size: many; D gene: .; J gene: TRBJ2-7; V gene: TRBV13; CDR3 protein: CASSDGPSYEQYF; CDR3 DNA: TGTGCCAGCAGCGACGGGCCCTCCTACGAGCAGTACTTC
clone size: .; D gene: .; J gene: TRBJ1-3; V gene: TRBV29-1; CDR3 protein: CSVVGGSGNTIYF; CDR3 DNA: TGCAGCGTTGTAGGAGGCTCGGGAAACACCATATATTTT
clone size: few; D gene: TRBD1; J gene: TRBJ1-2; V gene: TRBV4-2; CDR3 protein: CASSQVGTGEEGYTF; CDR3 DNA: TGTGCCAGCAGCCAAGTCGGTACAGGGGAGGAAGGCTACACCTTC
clone size: many; D gene: TRBD1; J gene: TRBJ1-5; V gene: TRBV19; CDR3 protein: CASSMETGRINQPQHF; CDR3 DNA: TGTGCCAGTAGTATGGAGACAGGGCGCATCAATCAGCCCCAGCATTTT
clone size: few; D gene: TRBD2; J gene: TRBJ2-1; V gene: TRBV20-1; CDR3 protein: CSAILAGGGSYNEQFF; CDR3 DNA: TGCAGTGCCATACTAGCGGGAGGAGGTTCCTACAATGAGCAGTTCTTC
clone size: many; D gene: .; J gene: TRBJ2-3; V gene: TRBV2; CDR3 protein: CASSSDTPDTQYF; CDR3 DNA: TGTGCCAGCAGTTCGGACACCCCAGATACGCAGTATTTT
clone size: .; D gene: .; J gene: TRBJ2-7; V gene: TRBV5-1; CDR3 protein: CASSLAETSYEQYF; CDR3 DNA: TGCGCCAGCAGCTTGGCCGAAACTAGCTACGAGCAGTACTTC
clone size: many; D gene: TRBD2; J gene: TRBJ2-5; V gene: TRBV30; CDR3 protein: CAWSIRLAGETQYF; CDR3 DNA: TGTGCCTGGAGTATTCGACTAGCGGGGGAGACCCAGTACTTC
clone size: .; D gene: .; J gene: TRBJ2-7; V gene: TRBV29-1; CDR3 protein: CSVEGGEYEQYF; CDR3 DNA: TGCAGCGTTGAAGGCGGAGAATACGAGCAGTACTTC
clone size: many; D gene: .; J gene: TRBJ2-6; V gene: TRBV2; CDR3 protein: CASRGRTTGANVLTF; CDR3 DNA: TGTGCCAGCAGGGGGAGGACAACTGGGGCCAACGTCCTGACTTTC
clone size: many; D gene: .; J gene: TRBJ1-1; V gene: TRBV30; CDR3 protein: CAWSVRGGVNTEAFF; CDR3 DNA: TGTGCCTGGAGTGTACGAGGAGGGGTGAACACTGAAGCTTTCTTT
clone size: many; D gene: .; J gene: TRBJ2-3; V gene: TRBV7-2; CDR3 protein: CASSRARGEDTQYF; CDR3 DNA: TGTGCCAGCAGCCGGGCCAGAGGGGAAGATACGCAGTATTTT
clone size: .; D gene: TRBD1; J gene: TRBJ1-2; V gene: TRBV5-5; CDR3 protein: CASSGDRVSTYGYTF; CDR3 DNA: TGTGCCAGCAGCGGGGACAGGGTCTCTACCTATGGCTACACCTTC
clone size: many; D gene: .; J gene: TRBJ1-5; V gene: TRBV28; CDR3 protein: CASSFQDYQPQHF; CDR3 DNA: TGTGCCAGCAGTTTCCAGGATTATCAGCCCCAGCATTTT
clone size: many; D gene: .; J gene: TRBJ2-5; V gene: TRBV6-1; CDR3 protein: CASSYGYGSAQYF; CDR3 DNA: TGTGCCAGCAGTTACGGTTATGGTTCGGCCCAGTACTTC
clone size: many; D gene: TRBD2; J gene: TRBJ2-5; V gene: TRBV13; CDR3 protein: CASSLGVKAGVEETQYF; CDR3 DNA: TGTGCCAGCAGCTTAGGAGTGAAAGCGGGAGTTGAAGAGACCCAGTACTTC
clone size: many; D gene: TRBD1; J gene: TRBJ1-2; V gene: TRBV6-1; CDR3 protein: CASSLQTGAPLYGYTF; CDR3 DNA: TGTGCCAGCAGTCTCCAGACAGGGGCACCTCTCTATGGCTACACCTTC
clone size: many; D gene: .; J gene: TRBJ1-1; V gene: TRBV2; CDR3 protein: CASTPTEPIGTEAFF; CDR3 DNA: TGTGCCAGCACGCCGACGGAGCCAATCGGGACTGAAGCTTTCTTT
clone size: .; D gene: TRBD1; J gene: TRBJ1-4; V gene: TRBV29-1; CDR3 protein: CSVVQGLSEKLFF; CDR3 DNA: TGCAGCGTCGTACAGGGGTTGAGTGAAAAACTGTTTTTT
clone size: many; D gene: .; J gene: TRBJ2-7; V gene: TRBV29-1; CDR3 protein: CSVQGGQPSYEQYF; CDR3 DNA: TGCAGCGTTCAGGGGGGGCAGCCCTCCTACGAGCAGTACTTC
clone size: .; D gene: .; J gene: TRBJ2-7; V gene: TRBV20-1; CDR3 protein: CSARPSVYEQYF; CDR3 DNA: TGCAGTGCTAGACCCTCGGTTTACGAGCAGTACTTC
clone size: .; D gene: .; J gene: TRBJ2-3; V gene: TRBV19; CDR3 protein: CASAGYTDTQYF; CDR3 DNA: TGTGCCAGCGCGGGCTACACAGATACGCAGTATTTT
clone size: many; D gene: .; J gene: TRBJ1-2; V gene: TRBV7-2; CDR3 protein: CASTETGYGYTF; CDR3 DNA: TGTGCCAGCACCGAGACTGGGTATGGCTACACCTTC
clone size: many; D gene: TRBD1; J gene: TRBJ2-1; V gene: TRBV11-1; CDR3 protein: CASSPRDRGGNEQFF; CDR3 DNA: TGTGCCAGCAGCCCGCGGGACAGGGGAGGCAATGAGCAGTTCTTC
clone size: many; D gene: TRBD1; J gene: TRBJ2-1; V gene: TRBV5-5; CDR3 protein: CASSSPTGLPEQFF; CDR3 DNA: TGTGCCAGCAGCAGTCCGACAGGGCTCCCTGAGCAGTTCTTC
clone size: many; D gene: .; J gene: TRBJ2-2; V gene: TRBV3-1; CDR3 protein: CASSPGPRSRGGELFF; CDR3 DNA: TGTGCCAGCAGCCCGGGACCTCGCTCTAGAGGCGGGGAGCTGTTTTTT
clone size: .; D gene: .; J gene: TRBJ1-2; V gene: TRBV7-6; CDR3 protein: CASSLGPGTSYGYTF; CDR3 DNA: TGTGCCAGCAGCTTAGGACCCGGGACGTCGTATGGCTACACCTTC
clone size: .; D gene: .; J gene: TRBJ2-2; V gene: TRBV28; CDR3 protein: CASSSDPGRTGELFF; CDR3 DNA: TGTGCCAGCAGCAGCGACCCGGGGAGGACCGGGGAGCTGTTTTTT
clone size: .; D gene: TRBD2; J gene: TRBJ2-1; V gene: TRBV28; CDR3 protein: CASSLSGRHNEQFF; CDR3 DNA: TGTGCCAGCAGTTTAAGCGGGAGGCACAATGAGCAGTTCTTC
clone size: many; D gene: .; J gene: TRBJ1-1; V gene: TRBV20-1; CDR3 protein: CSGRGRETEAFF; CDR3 DNA: TGCAGTGGCCGGGGAAGAGAGACTGAAGCTTTCTTT
clone size: few; D gene: TRBD1; J gene: TRBJ2-2; V gene: TRBV30; CDR3 protein: CASDRGQGGELFF; CDR3 DNA: TGTGCCTCTGACAGGGGGCAAGGCGGGGAGCTGTTTTTT
clone size: many; D gene: .; J gene: TRBJ1-4; V gene: TRBV2; CDR3 protein: CASSLGVSNEKLFF; CDR3 DNA: TGTGCCAGCAGCCTAGGGGTGTCTAATGAAAAACTGTTTTTT
clone size: .; D gene: .; J gene: TRBJ1-5; V gene: TRBV7-9; CDR3 protein: CASSLPQQPQHF; CDR3 DNA: TGTGCCAGCAGCTTACCGCAACAGCCCCAGCATTTT
clone size: .; D gene: .; J gene: TRBJ1-2; V gene: TRBV12-3/TRBV12-4; CDR3 protein: CASSLFKGSYLYGYTF; CDR3 DNA: TGTGCCAGCAGTTTATTCAAGGGGTCTTACCTTTATGGCTACACCTTC
clone size: many; D gene: TRBD1; J gene: TRBJ1-4; V gene: TRBV2; CDR3 protein: CATQRDRAGGNEKLFF; CDR3 DNA: TGTGCCACCCAGAGGGACAGGGCAGGGGGTAATGAAAAACTGTTTTTT
clone size: .; D gene: .; J gene: TRBJ2-1; V gene: TRBV3-1; CDR3 protein: CASSGASNSYNEQFF; CDR3 DNA: TGTGCCAGCAGCGGGGCGTCAAACTCCTACAATGAGCAGTTCTTC
clone size: .; D gene: .; J gene: TRBJ2-2; V gene: TRBV7-2; CDR3 protein: CASSPPGGRDTGELFF; CDR3 DNA: TGTGCCAGCAGTCCACCCGGGGGACGGGACACCGGGGAGCTGTTTTTT
clone size: many; D gene: .; J gene: TRBJ2-2; V gene: TRBV12-3/TRBV12-4; CDR3 protein: CASSLGTPSGELFF; CDR3 DNA: TGTGCCAGCAGTTTGGGGACCCCCTCCGGGGAGCTGTTTTTT
clone size: many; D gene: .; J gene: TRBJ2-4; V gene: TRBV11-2; CDR3 protein: CASSLALAKNIQYF; CDR3 DNA: TGTGCCAGCAGCTTGGCCTTAGCCAAAAACATTCAGTACTTC
clone size: .; D gene: .; J gene: TRBJ1-4; V gene: TRBV28; CDR3 protein: CASSLSTGRREKPFF; CDR3 DNA: TGTGCCAGCAGTTTATCAACAGGCCGACGAGAAAAACCGTTTTTT
clone size: few; D gene: .; J gene: TRBJ2-5; V gene: TRBV15; CDR3 protein: CATSPILGAGVEQETQYF; CDR3 DNA: TGTGCCACCAGCCCAATCTTGGGGGCGGGCGTCGAGCAAGAGACCCAGTACTTC
clone size: few; D gene: .; J gene: TRBJ2-6; V gene: TRBV10-3; CDR3 protein: CAISESSSGANVLTF; CDR3 DNA: TGTGCCATCAGTGAGAGCAGCTCTGGGGCCAACGTCCTGACTTTC
clone size: many; D gene: .; J gene: TRBJ1-2; V gene: TRBV7-8; CDR3 protein: CASSPMRDTLYGYTF; CDR3 DNA: TGTGCCAGCAGCCCCATGCGGGATACCCTCTATGGCTACACCTTC
clone size: few; D gene: .; J gene: TRBJ1-1; V gene: TRBV9; CDR3 protein: CASSVVRVPEAFF; CDR3 DNA: TGTGCCAGCAGCGTAGTGAGGGTCCCTGAAGCTTTCTTT
clone size: .; D gene: TRBD1; J gene: TRBJ2-7; V gene: TRBV28; CDR3 protein: CASSSSGTGTYEQYF; CDR3 DNA: TGTGCCAGCAGTTCTTCCGGGACAGGGACCTACGAGCAGTACTTC
clone size: many; D gene: TRBD2; J gene: TRBJ2-1; V gene: TRBV15; CDR3 protein: CATSRVTSGWGDEQFF; CDR3 DNA: TGTGCCACCAGCAGGGTGACTAGCGGGTGGGGGGATGAGCAGTTCTTC
clone size: many; D gene: .; J gene: TRBJ1-4; V gene: TRBV15; CDR3 protein: CATSMNREFEKLFF; CDR3 DNA: TGTGCCACCAGCATGAATAGGGAGTTTGAAAAACTGTTTTTT
clone size: .; D gene: TRBD2; J gene: TRBJ2-2; V gene: TRBV4-2; CDR3 protein: CASSQLGSGTRNTGELFF; CDR3 DNA: TGTGCCAGCAGCCAACTGGGGTCCGGGACTAGGAACACCGGGGAGCTGTTTTTT
clone size: many; D gene: TRBD2; J gene: TRBJ2-7; V gene: TRBV20-1; CDR3 protein: CSLTLAGGQSYEQYF; CDR3 DNA: TGCAGTCTCACCCTAGCGGGAGGGCAATCCTACGAGCAGTACTTC
clone size: many; D gene: .; J gene: TRBJ1-4; V gene: TRBV12-3/TRBV12-4; CDR3 protein: CASSQGTTNEKLFF; CDR3 DNA: TGTGCCAGCAGTCAGGGGACAACTAATGAAAAACTGTTTTTT
clone size: many; D gene: TRBD2; J gene: TRBJ2-1; V gene: TRBV15; CDR3 protein: CATSNFRASGSGNEQFF; CDR3 DNA: TGTGCCACCAGCAACTTCCGCGCTAGCGGGAGCGGCAATGAGCAGTTCTTC
clone size: .; D gene: .; J gene: TRBJ2-7; V gene: TRBV20-1; CDR3 protein: CSARVGSSTTRQYF; CDR3 DNA: TGCAGTGCTAGAGTCGGGTCCTCGACGACTCGGCAGTACTTC
clone size: .; D gene: TRBD2; J gene: TRBJ2-1; V gene: TRBV20-1; CDR3 protein: CSAREGTSGRLEQFF; CDR3 DNA: TGCAGTGCTAGAGAGGGTACTAGCGGGAGACTAGAGCAGTTCTTC
clone size: many; D gene: .; J gene: TRBJ2-5; V gene: TRBV6-1; CDR3 protein: CASTSAETQYF; CDR3 DNA: TGTGCCAGCACTAGCGCGGAGACCCAGTACTTC
clone size: few; D gene: .; J gene: TRBJ2-3; V gene: TRBV7-9; CDR3 protein: CASSPRGGIDTQYF; CDR3 DNA: TGTGCCAGCAGTCCTAGAGGTGGAATAGATACGCAGTATTTT
clone size: many; D gene: TRBD2; J gene: TRBJ2-3; V gene: TRBV7-6; CDR3 protein: CASSPTLAGGNTDTQYF; CDR3 DNA: TGTGCCAGCAGCCCCACCCTAGCGGGAGGGAATACAGATACGCAGTATTTT